The following is a T cell receptor (beta chain) sequence with its context. This clonotype has at least ten counts. Its binding antigen is unknown. The record has no base qualities; no much larger clone is one base away. CDR1 and CDR2 are drawn from the germline V gene: SGDLS, YYNGEE. The CDR3 runs 16 residues from the cysteine to the phenylalanine. The entry retains the CDR3 DNA only, 48 bases that are in frame from base 1. Trimming takes 3 bases from V and 2 bases from J, and the germline ends sit 12 bases apart. This entry comes from a study of T-cell reconstitution after alpha-beta-depleted transplantation in children (TCRdb year 2016). For the wider study: T-cell immune reconstitution after TCRalphabeta/CD19-depleted allogeneic hematopoietic cell transplantation in children was quantitatively tracked in the study by means of TCR repertoire profiling.

Libraries were built with PCR. Sequencing was carried out with an Illumina HiSeq 2500. TCR libraries were prepared with molecular barcoding, using unique molecular identifiers to normalize TCRbeta repertoire quantification. TCRdb applied fastp at Q25 and MiXCR to the public reads, then kept only in-frame beta chains. Each record represents a unique CDR3 protein, reported with the most common genes and DNA among its rows. Recorded for this sample are 490,000 or so distinct CDR3 sequences; under 15% of them occurred a single time. Of the sample, 4.5% to 6% falls within the top ten clones. The V and J genes are TRBV9 and TRBJ2-6; a confident D gene designation cannot be given. The TCR originated in a human donor who donated a stem cell graft to a child with combined immunodeficiency. The starting material was PBMCs from the stem cell graft donor, obtained from the stem cell graft. The CDR3: CASSASNYAGANVLTF. The DNA sequence is given as TGTGCCAGCAGCGCATCCAACTATGCTGGGGCCAACGTCCTGACTTTC.